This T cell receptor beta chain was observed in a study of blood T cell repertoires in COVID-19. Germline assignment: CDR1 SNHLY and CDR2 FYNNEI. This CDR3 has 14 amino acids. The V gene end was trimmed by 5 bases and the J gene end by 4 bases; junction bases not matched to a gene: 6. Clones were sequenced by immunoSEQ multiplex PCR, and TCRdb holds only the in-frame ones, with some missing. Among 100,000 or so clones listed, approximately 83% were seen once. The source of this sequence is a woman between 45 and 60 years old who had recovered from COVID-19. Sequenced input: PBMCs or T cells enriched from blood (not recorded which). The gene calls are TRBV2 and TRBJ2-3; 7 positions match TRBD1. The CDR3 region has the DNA TGTGCCAGCAGTAAGGGGGCCTCGTCAGATACGCAGTATTTT. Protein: CASSKGASSDTQYF.